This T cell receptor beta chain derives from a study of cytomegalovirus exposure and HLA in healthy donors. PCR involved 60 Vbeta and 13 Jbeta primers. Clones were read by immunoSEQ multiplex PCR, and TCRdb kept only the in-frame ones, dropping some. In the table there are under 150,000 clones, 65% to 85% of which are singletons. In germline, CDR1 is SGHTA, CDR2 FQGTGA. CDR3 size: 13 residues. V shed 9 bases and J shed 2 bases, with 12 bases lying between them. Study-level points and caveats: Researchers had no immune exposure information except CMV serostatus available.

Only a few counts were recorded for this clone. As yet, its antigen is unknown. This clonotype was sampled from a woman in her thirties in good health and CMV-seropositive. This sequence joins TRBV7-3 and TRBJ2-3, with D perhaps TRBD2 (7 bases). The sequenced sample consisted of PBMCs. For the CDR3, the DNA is TGTGCCAGTAGGGGGGGGTACACAGATACGCAGTATTTT. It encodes CASRGGYTDTQYF.